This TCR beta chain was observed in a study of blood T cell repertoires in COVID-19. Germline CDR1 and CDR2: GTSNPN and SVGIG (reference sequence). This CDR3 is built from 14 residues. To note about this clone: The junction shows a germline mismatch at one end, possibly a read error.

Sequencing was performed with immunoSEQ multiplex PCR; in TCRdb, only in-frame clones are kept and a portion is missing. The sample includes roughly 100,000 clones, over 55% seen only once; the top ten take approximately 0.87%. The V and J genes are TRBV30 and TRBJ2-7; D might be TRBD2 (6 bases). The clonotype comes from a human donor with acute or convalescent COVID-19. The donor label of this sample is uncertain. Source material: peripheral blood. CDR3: CAWTIGQPTHEQYF. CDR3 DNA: TGTGCTTGGACTATAGGACAACCTACGCACGAGCAGTACTTC.